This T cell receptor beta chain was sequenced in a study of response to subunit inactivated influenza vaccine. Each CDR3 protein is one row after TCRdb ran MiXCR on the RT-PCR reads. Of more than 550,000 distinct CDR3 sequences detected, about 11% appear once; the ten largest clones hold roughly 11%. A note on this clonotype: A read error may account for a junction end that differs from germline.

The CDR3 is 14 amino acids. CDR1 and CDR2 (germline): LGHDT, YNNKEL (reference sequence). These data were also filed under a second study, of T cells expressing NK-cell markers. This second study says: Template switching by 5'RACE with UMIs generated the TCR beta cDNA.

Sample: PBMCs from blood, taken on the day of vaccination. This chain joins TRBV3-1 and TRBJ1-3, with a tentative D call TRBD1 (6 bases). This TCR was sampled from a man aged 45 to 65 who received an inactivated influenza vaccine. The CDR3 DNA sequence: TGTGCCAGCAGCCAAGACGGGGGACATCCGCGCCCGAGTTTT. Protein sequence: CASSQDGGHPRPSF. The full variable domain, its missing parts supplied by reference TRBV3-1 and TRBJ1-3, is DTAVSQTPKYLVTQMGNDKSIKCEQNLGHDTMYWYKQDSKKFLKIMFSYNNKELIINETVPNRFSPKSPDKAHLNLHINSLELGDSAVYFCASSQDGGHPRPSFGEGSWLTVV.